Below are 26 T cell receptor beta chains sequenced from a single sample in a study of blood T cell repertoires in COVID-19. Profiled with immunoSEQ multiplex PCR; TCRdb holds only in-frame clones, not every one. This sample has about 87,000 clones, with roughly 84% found just once. The source material was peripheral blood. These TCRs come from a woman of 80 years or more with COVID-19, enrolled during active disease.

The V and J genes are TRBV11-2 and TRBJ1-6; the D gene is possibly TRBD1 (6 bases). V was cut by 5 bases and J by 5 bases, with 10 bases left in between. The CDR3 has 14 amino acids. Per germline, CDR1 SGHAT and CDR2 FQNNGV. Written as DNA, the CDR3 is TGTGCCAGCAGCGCCTACAGGGATAATTCACCCCTCCACTTT. Translating gives CASSAYRDNSPLHF.

The J gene is TRBJ2-5, the V gene TRBV10-2; TRBD1 might be the D (5 bases). Between the trimmed V and J ends, which lost 5 bases and 5 bases, there was a span of 9 bases. Germline-derived CDR1 and CDR2 are WSHSY and SAAADI. The CDR3 sequence is 12 residues long. CDR3 sequence (DNA): TGCGCCAGCAGTTGGGGCTGGGAGACCCAGTACTTC. It codes for CASSWGWETQYF.

The chain employs TRBV6-1 and TRBJ2-1, with TRBD2 identical over 10 bases. The CDR3 is made up of 16 amino acids. J lost 6 bases, V lost 0 bases, and 5 bases had no gene match. Germline V gives CDR1 MNHNS, CDR2 SASEGT. CDR3 sequence: CASSEARLAGANEQFF. The CDR3 DNA sequence: TGTGCCAGCAGTGAAGCCCGACTAGCGGGTGCCAATGAGCAGTTCTTC.

This clone was counted once. The chain employs TRBV5-6 and TRBJ1-5; D is unclear. Between the trimmed V and J ends, which lost 4 bases and 5 bases, there was a span of 7 bases. The CDR3 covers 12 residues. The V gene's germline CDR1 is SGHDT and CDR2 YYEEEE. The CDR3 nucleotides are TGTGCCAGCAGCCTTTTCGATCAGCCCCAGCATTTT. Its protein is CASSLFDQPQHF.

This clone was observed a single time. This chain uses TRBV30 with TRBJ1-5; D might be TRBD1 (5 bases). The V gene's germline CDR1 is GTSNPN and CDR2 SVGIG (reference sequence). Trimming removed 1 base at V and 4 bases at J, with 14 bases between. This CDR3 contains 15 residues. CDR3 nucleotide sequence: TGTGCCTGGAGTGGTCGGGGACTGTTTAATCAGCCCCAGCATTTT. It codes for CAWSGRGLFNQPQHF.

The chain combines TRBV9 with TRBJ1-2; TRBD1 aligns across 10 bases. The CDR3 is 17 amino acids. V lost 4 bases to trimming and J lost 1 base; unmatched junction nucleotides: 10. Germline V lookup: CDR1 SGDLS, CDR2 YYNGEE. The CDR3 spells CASSPTSTGGLNYGYTF. In DNA, the CDR3 is TGTGCCAGCAGCCCCACATCGACAGGGGGCCTTAACTATGGCTACACCTTC.

J is TRBJ2-4 and V is TRBV7-9, with TRBD1 matching 9 bases. The CDR3 has 17 amino acids. V gave up 5 bases and J gave up 2 bases; unmatched junction bases: 10. CDR1 is SEHNR and CDR2 is FQNEAQ in the germline V gene (reference sequence). CDR3 region: CASSPSGQGSSKNIQYF. The CDR3, as DNA: TGTGCCAGCAGCCCTAGTGGACAGGGGTCGTCCAAAAACATTCAGTACTTC.

The chain uses TRBV19 and TRBJ2-7, with 9 bases lining up with TRBD1. The germline CDR1 and CDR2 sequences are LNHDA and SQIVND (reference sequence). V trimming: 2 bases; J trimming: 4 bases; junction bases outside the gene matches: 3. This CDR3 has 14 residues. The CDR3 loop reads CASSITGGPYEQYF. The CDR3 region has the DNA TGTGCCAGTAGTATAACAGGGGGCCCTTACGAGCAGTACTTC.

This clone was observed a few times. This chain connects TRBV5-1 to TRBJ2-7; D possibly corresponds to TRBD1 (6 bases). Germline V lookup: CDR1 SGHRS, CDR2 YFSETQ. Deletions cut 4 bases from V and 0 bases from J, with 20 bases between. The length of the CDR3 is 17 residues. CDR3 nucleotides: TGCGCCAGCAGCCCGGGCTCCGGGACACCTAGCTCCTACGAGCAGTACTTC. Translated, it gives CASSPGSGTPSSYEQYF.

The chain carries TRBV7-2 and TRBJ2-3, with 7 positions matching TRBD2. V trimming: 4 bases; J trimming: 2 bases; junction bases outside the gene matches: 6. The CDR3 extends over 15 amino acids. Germline V CDR1 and CDR2: SGHTA, FQGNSA. CDR3 residues: CASSSRDYSTDTQYF. The DNA of the CDR3 is TGTGCCAGCAGCTCCCGGGACTACTCCACAGATACGCAGTATTTT.

This rearrangement joins TRBV6-5 to TRBJ1-1, with unresolved D. The V and J ends lost 10 bases and 7 bases respectively, with 22 bases between them. This CDR3 has 14 amino acids. Germline CDR1 MNHEY, CDR2 SVGAGI. CDR3 amino acids: CATLNPGFSIEAFF. The CDR3 coding sequence is TGTGCCACTCTTAATCCAGGTTTTAGTATTGAAGCTTTCTTT.

V is TRBV4-1 and J is TRBJ2-7; 11 bases line up with TRBD2. CDR3 length: 15 residues. V shed 4 bases, J shed 3 bases, and the junction held 5 bases outside the gene matches. The germline gives CDR1 MGHRA, CDR2 YSYEKL. CDR3 sequence (DNA): TGCGCCAGCAGCCTGAGGACTAGCGGGTACTACGAGCAGTACTTC. It yields the protein CASSLRTSGYYEQYF.

The V and J genes are TRBV15 and TRBJ2-1; 7 positions match TRBD1. Germline V gives CDR1 LNHNV, CDR2 YYDKDF (reference sequence). With 0 bases clipped from V and 2 bases from J, the junction kept 4 bases outside the gene matches. The CDR3 is 16 residues long. In DNA form, the CDR3 reads TGTGCCACCAGCAGAGATCACAGGGGAGCCTACAATGAGCAGTTCTTC. It yields the protein CATSRDHRGAYNEQFF.

This sequence joins TRBV10-2 and TRBJ1-2; TRBD1 aligns across 7 bases. The V gene end was trimmed by 2 bases and the J gene end by 8 bases; junction bases not matched to a gene: 11. CDR1 and CDR2 (germline): WSHSY, SAAADI. This CDR3 contains 15 residues. CDR3 DNA sequence: TGCGCCAGCAGTGAGCGACAGGGACCCCTATGGGGCTACACCTTC. Its translation is CASSERQGPLWGYTF.

This chain joins TRBV3-1 (or the pseudogene TRBV3-2) and TRBJ2-5; maybe TRBD2 (6 bases). Trimming left V 2 bases short and J 5 bases short, with 12 bases between. Germline assignment: CDR1 LGHDT and CDR2 YNNKEL (reference sequence). The length of the CDR3 is 14 residues. The CDR3 region is CASSQMRDWETQYF. CDR3 nucleotides: TGTGCCAGCAGCCAAATGAGGGACTGGGAGACCCAGTACTTC.

The rearrangement links TRBV9 to TRBJ1-3, with TRBD1 matching over 9 bases. The CDR3 runs to 16 residues. Germline V gene lookup returns CDR1 SGDLS and CDR2 YYNGEE. V was pared by 0 bases and J by 6 bases, with 7 bases of the junction left unmatched. CDR3 sequence reads: CASSVGGTGSANTIYF. In nucleotides, the CDR3 is TGTGCCAGCAGCGTAGGCGGGACAGGGTCGGCAAACACCATATATTTT. Supplemented by reference TRBV9 and TRBJ1-3, the full variable domain reads DSGVTQTPKHLITATGQRVTLRCSPRSGDLSVYWYQQSLDQGLQFLIQYYNGEERAKGNILERFSAQQFPDLHSELNLSSLELGDSALYFCASSVGGTGSANTIYFGEGSWLTVV.

The V and J genes are TRBV5-8 and TRBJ1-2, with 8 bases matching TRBD1. The CDR3 extends over 15 amino acids. V lost 4 bases and J lost 5; bases outside the gene matches: 10. Germline CDR1 is SGHTS and CDR2 is YDEGEE. As DNA, the CDR3 is TGTGCCAGCAGCCCGGGACAGGCTGAGTGGTATGGCTACACCTTC. It encodes CASSPGQAEWYGYTF.

The chain joins TRBV3-1 (or the pseudogene TRBV3-2) to TRBJ1-1; D gene uncertain. This CDR3 is 11 amino acids long. Germline CDR1 and CDR2: LGHDT and YNNKEL (reference sequence). V was pared by 6 bases and J by 1 base, with 3 bases between. CDR3 sequence: CASRRNTEAFF. The CDR3, as DNA: TGTGCCAGCAGGAGGAACACTGAAGCTTTCTTT.

This chain uses TRBV19 with TRBJ1-5, with unresolved D. CDR3 length: 14 amino acids. V dropped 3 bases and J dropped 8 bases, with 14 bases sitting between them. The germline V gene has CDR1 LNHDA and CDR2 SQIVND (reference sequence). Written as DNA, the CDR3 is TGTGCCAGTAGTATGATTGGCAGGTACGAGCCCCAGCATTTT. This translates into CASSMIGRYEPQHF.

Remarks on this clone: One end of the junction does not line up with germline, which may come from a read error. J is TRBJ1-1 and V is TRBV6-5; no clear D. Germline lookup yields CDR1 MNHEY and CDR2 SVGAGI. The CDR3 is 12 residues long. The CDR3 region is CASSSINSEAFF. CDR3 DNA: TGTGCCAGCTCAAGTATAAACAGTGAAGCTTTCTTT.

The V call is TRBV3-1 (or the pseudogene TRBV3-2), the J call TRBJ2-7, with 7 bases matching TRBD2. This CDR3 is 15 amino acids long. With V trimmed by 4 bases and J by 3 bases, 9 bases remained unmatched. CDR1 is LGHDT and CDR2 is YNNKEL in the germline V gene (reference sequence). CDR3 sequence: CASSPTGTKNYEQYF. The CDR3 region has the DNA TGTGCCAGCAGCCCCACCGGGACTAAAAACTACGAGCAGTACTTC.

The V gene is TRBV5-1, the J gene TRBJ2-7; D unresolved. The V gene lost 2 bases and the J gene lost 3 bases, with 15 bases spanning the gap. The germline V gene encodes CDR1 SGHRS and CDR2 YFSETQ. The CDR3 spans 15 residues. The CDR3 DNA follows: TGCGCCAGCAGCTTAATCTCCGGAGTGCTCTACGAGCAGTACTTC. Translating gives CASSLISGVLYEQYF. Using reference TRBV5-1 and TRBJ2-7 for the parts outside the CDR3, the full variable domain is KAGVTQTPRYLIKTRGQQVTLSCSPISGHRSVSWYQQTPGQGLQFLFEYFSETQRNKGNFPGRFSGRQFSNSRSEMNVSTLELGDSALYLCASSLISGVLYEQYFGPGTRLTVT.

The table lists this clone with a few counts. The V and J genes are TRBV5-6 and TRBJ1-2; 8 bases fit TRBD1. CDR1 and CDR2 (germline): SGHDT, YYEEEE. This CDR3 spans 12 amino acids. The junction had 0 bases not matched to a gene; V was cut back by 3 bases and J by 5 bases. This CDR3 reads CASSWTGYGYTF. The CDR3 coding sequence is TGTGCCAGCAGCTGGACAGGGTATGGCTACACCTTC.

The chain carries TRBV11-2 and TRBJ1-6, with 7 bases that match TRBD1. The CDR3 is 16 amino acids. V was pared by 0 bases and J by 8 bases, with 7 bases of the junction left unmatched. Looked up from germline, CDR1 is SGHAT and CDR2 is FQNNGV. As DNA, the CDR3 is TGTGCCAGCAGCTTAGAGGGAAGGGGGCTTGATTCACCCCTCCACTTT. Translation gives CASSLEGRGLDSPLHF.

The CDR3 DNA is TGTGCCTGGGCTGAACGGACGGGGGACAATCAGCCCCAGCATTTT. Translating it yields CAWAERTGDNQPQHF. This chain links TRBV30 with TRBJ1-5, with D possibly being TRBD1 (5 bases). V lost 5 bases, J lost 3 bases, and 17 bases lay in between. There are 15 residues in the CDR3. Per germline, CDR1 GTSNPN and CDR2 SVGIG (reference sequence).

This clone was found once. The J gene is TRBJ1-3, the V gene TRBV12-2; no DNA check was done on the table's D call, TRBD1. TRBV12-2 is a pseudogene segment. CDR3 length: 18 amino acids. CDR3 residues: CASRSFRQGIFSGNTIYF. The CDR3 coding sequence is TGTGCAAGTCGCTCCTTTCGACAGGGGATCTTTTCTGGAAACACCATATATTTT.